This T cell receptor beta chain was observed in a study of CD8+ T cells in alopecia areata. V lost 1 base and J 7 bases, leaving 7 bases between the germline ends. The length of the CDR3 is 11 residues. CDR1 is SQVTM and CDR2 is ANQGSEA in the germline V gene. Investigators isolated RNA and reverse transcribed it into cDNA to act as the sequencing template. Profiling relied on immunoSEQ multiplex PCR, and the TCRdb table lists in-frame clones only, not all of them. The table includes around 270,000 clones, 55% to 70% detected once. This clone has just a few counts. As to treatment: oral pan-JAK inhibitor, 5-10 mg twice daily.

This clonotype originated in a human donor with alopecia areata. The V call is TRBV29-1, the J call TRBJ1-2; no clear D. The specimen was CD4+ T cells sorted from blood, collected at week 24, from a patient treated with tofacitinib. The CDR3: CSVEGWSGYTF. In DNA form, the CDR3 reads TGCAGCGTTGAAGGCTGGAGTGGCTACACCTTC. The entire variable domain, with the rest obtained from reference TRBV29-1 and TRBJ1-2, is as follows: SAVISQKPSRDICQRGTSLTIQCQVDSQVTMMFWYRQQPGQSLTLIATANQGSEATYESGFVIDKFPISRPNLTFSTLTVSNMSPEDSSIYLCSVEGWSGYTFGSGTRLTVV.